The 24 T cell receptor beta chains presented below share a single source sample, sequenced in a study of cytomegalovirus exposure and HLA in healthy donors. It was with 60 Vbeta and 13 Jbeta primers that the PCR ran. Produced via immunoSEQ multiplex PCR; TCRdb's table is partial and in-frame only. Found here are 99,000 or so clones, 77% of them singletons; the top ten hold about 9.1%. Input material: PBMCs. The receptor set was obtained from a woman aged 40 to 49 in good health and CMV-seropositive.

This chain uses TRBV11-2 with TRBJ2-7; TRBD1 agrees at 9 bases. V lost 5 bases, J lost 7 bases, and 15 bases stayed unmatched. The CDR3 has 16 residues. The germline V gene has CDR1 SGHAT and CDR2 FQNNGV. The DNA for the CDR3 is TGTGCCAGCAGCGCGACAGGGGGAGAATGGTTTTCAGAGCAGTACTTC. This sequence encodes CASSATGGEWFSEQYF. The whole variable domain, remainder taken from reference TRBV11-2 and TRBJ2-7, is EAGVAQSPRYKIIEKRQSVAFWCNPISGHATLYWYQQILGQGPKLLIQFQNNGVVDDSQLPKDRFSAERLKGVDSTLKIQPAKLEDSAVYLCASSATGGEWFSEQYFGPGTRLTVT.

This clone was detected a few times. V usage is TRBV5-1 and J usage is TRBJ2-3, with a possible D match to TRBD1 (6 bases). V dropped 3 bases and J dropped 4 bases, with 9 bases sitting between them. Germline CDR1 is SGHRS and CDR2 is YFSETQ. This CDR3 has 13 amino acids. Here the CDR3 reads CASSSQGSDTQYF. The DNA of the CDR3 is TGCGCCAGCAGCTCACAGGGCTCAGATACGCAGTATTTT.

This clone was detected only a few times. This chain uses TRBV5-6 with TRBJ2-3; possible D gene TRBD2, 5 bases. Germline V gene sequence: CDR1 SGHDT, CDR2 YYEEEE. Trimming pared 1 base from V and 11 bases from J, leaving 20 bases between. This CDR3 region has 15 residues. The CDR3 spells CASSLWDGSTWGQYF. Written as DNA, the CDR3 is TGTGCCAGCAGCTTGTGGGATGGGAGTACGTGGGGGCAGTATTTT.

The rearrangement uses TRBV28 and TRBJ2-7, with 10 bases lining up with TRBD1. After removal of 2 bases from V and 2 bases from J, the junction contained 3 bases not matched to a gene. CDR3 length equals 15 residues. The V gene's germline CDR1 is MDHEN and CDR2 SYDVKM. CDR3 protein: CASSLGGTGAYEQYF. The CDR3 coding sequence is TGTGCCAGCAGTTTAGGGGGGACAGGGGCCTACGAGCAGTACTTC.

The chain links TRBV9 to TRBJ2-5; a weak D match, TRBD1 (5 bases). Germline CDR1 reads SGDLS; CDR2 reads YYNGEE. There are 17 residues in the CDR3. Trimming left V 3 bases short and J 5 bases short, with 23 bases between. Here the CDR3 reads CASSALPLDTLGETQYF. The DNA for the CDR3 is TGTGCCAGCAGCGCACTCCCCTTGGACACTCTAGGGGAGACCCAGTACTTC.

The chain joins TRBV6-5 to TRBJ2-1; D gene ambiguous. This CDR3 is 14 amino acids long. The germline V and J ends were trimmed by 2 bases and 1 base, with 6 bases remaining between them. CDR1 and CDR2 (germline): MNHEY, SVGAGI. CDR3 region: CASSYSKSYNEQFF. CDR3 nucleotide sequence: TGTGCCAGCAGTTACAGCAAATCCTACAATGAGCAGTTCTTC.

The chain has TRBV5-1 and TRBJ1-1, with unresolved D. V was clipped by 0 bases and J by 6 bases, with 12 bases between them. Germline lookup yields CDR1 SGHRS and CDR2 YFSETQ. CDR3 length: 14 residues. Here the CDR3 reads CASSLVRLSSEAFF. The CDR3 DNA reads TGCGCCAGCAGCTTGGTCAGGCTAAGTTCTGAAGCTTTCTTT.

This rearrangement joins TRBV28 to TRBJ2-1; weak D call: TRBD1 (7 bases). Germline CDR1 is MDHEN and CDR2 is SYDVKM. The CDR3 runs 16 residues. Trimming removed 4 bases at V and 3 bases at J, with 16 bases between. CDR3 residues: CASSSGGTAGYNEQFF. In DNA form, the CDR3 reads TGTGCCAGCAGTTCAGGAGGGACAGCGGGCTACAATGAGCAGTTCTTC. The complete variable domain, with remaining parts taken from reference TRBV28 and TRBJ2-1, reads DVKVTQSSRYLVKRTGEKVFLECVQDMDHENMFWYRQDPGLGLRLIYFSYDVKMKEKGDIPEGYSVSREKKERFSLILESASTNQTSMYLCASSSGGTAGYNEQFFGPGTRLTVL.

The chain is built from TRBV6-1 and TRBJ2-1, with TRBD2 matching 11 bases. Germline V lookup: CDR1 MNHNS, CDR2 SASEGT. The CDR3 covers 16 residues. J gave up 7 bases and V 4 bases, and 9 bases lay outside the gene matches. CDR3 in DNA: TGTGCCAGCAGTGTCCTTAGCGGGAGGGCCGGTAATGAGCAGTTCTTC. This gives the protein CASSVLSGRAGNEQFF.

The rearrangement links TRBV28 to TRBJ2-7; D perhaps matches TRBD1 (5 bases). Germline-derived CDR1 and CDR2 are MDHEN and SYDVKM. This CDR3 is 16 amino acids long. Trimming removed 5 bases at V and 3 bases at J, with 20 bases between. CDR3 in DNA: TGTGCCAGCAGTCCCCCGCCAGGGTGGCTGGACTACGAGCAGTACTTC. Its protein is CASSPPPGWLDYEQYF. The variable domain in full, with the rest retrieved from reference TRBV28 and TRBJ2-7, is DVKVTQSSRYLVKRTGEKVFLECVQDMDHENMFWYRQDPGLGLRLIYFSYDVKMKEKGDIPEGYSVSREKKERFSLILESASTNQTSMYLCASSPPPGWLDYEQYFGPGTRLTVT.

V usage is TRBV7-2 and J usage is TRBJ1-3; D is ambiguous. Germline CDR1 is SGHTA and CDR2 is FQGNSA. V lost 7 bases to trimming and J lost 0 bases, with 13 bases between them. The CDR3 is 15 amino acids. The CDR3 protein is CASTFDTHSGNTIYF. CDR3 in DNA: TGTGCCAGCACCTTCGACACCCACTCTGGAAACACCATATATTTT.

V and J are TRBV7-2 and TRBJ2-2; no clear D. This CDR3 is built from 14 residues. Germline V gene sequence: CDR1 SGHTA, CDR2 FQGNSA. V was trimmed by 0 bases and J by 5 bases, leaving 7 bases between them. The CDR3 DNA is TGTGCCAGCAGCTTAGCTCTAAGAACCGGGGAGCTGTTTTTT. Translating gives CASSLALRTGELFF.

The CDR3 is CASSPGTIVYEQYF. In DNA form, the CDR3 reads TGTGCCAGCAGCCCCGGGACTATTGTCTACGAGCAGTACTTC. The chain employs TRBV7-6 and TRBJ2-5, with 7 nucleotides matching TRBD2. The better agreement between TRBJ2-7 and the DNA end casts doubt on the J call. Looked up from germline, CDR1 is SGHVS and CDR2 is FNYEAQ. This CDR3 is built from 14 residues.

The gene calls are TRBV28 and TRBJ2-1; 8 nucleotides agree with TRBD2. CDR1 is MDHEN and CDR2 is SYDVKM in the germline V gene. V was pared by 5 bases and J by 6 bases, with 9 bases of the junction left unmatched. CDR3 size: 15 residues. CDR3 amino acids: CASSPYSGVTNEQFF. CDR3 coding DNA: TGTGCCAGCAGTCCTTATAGCGGGGTCACCAATGAGCAGTTCTTC.

The rearrangement links TRBV6-1 to TRBJ1-5, with 10 bases aligning to TRBD1. Germline lookup yields CDR1 MNHNS and CDR2 SASEGT. There are 16 residues in the CDR3. V lost 0 bases and J lost 2; bases outside the gene matches: 1. The CDR3 protein is CASSEAGQGGNQPQHF. DNA for the CDR3: TGTGCCAGCAGTGAAGCTGGACAGGGGGGCAATCAGCCCCAGCATTTT.

The chain uses TRBV28 and TRBJ1-2, with D perhaps matching TRBD1 (5 bases). The CDR3 has 12 residues. Germline CDR1 reads MDHEN; CDR2 reads SYDVKM. V lost 2 bases and J lost 5, with 6 bases in between. CDR3 residues: CASSLRQYGYTF. CDR3 nucleotides: TGTGCCAGCAGTTTACGACAGTATGGCTACACCTTC.

The chain recombines TRBV2 with TRBJ2-2, with 7 nucleotides matching TRBD1. This CDR3 comprises 14 residues. V lost 5 bases, J lost 3 bases, and 3 bases stayed unmatched. The V gene's germline CDR1 is SNHLY and CDR2 FYNNEI. CDR3 loop: CASSLTGHTGELFF. The DNA of the CDR3 is TGTGCCAGCAGTTTGACAGGGCACACCGGGGAGCTGTTTTTT.

This clone was observed once. This chain connects TRBV28 to TRBJ2-5; 7 bases are shared with TRBD2. The CDR3 runs 17 residues. Germline CDR1 reads MDHEN; CDR2 reads SYDVKM. The trim removed 3 bases at V and 3 bases at J, leaving 13 bases unmatched. The CDR3 protein is CASSFSGSGLAEETQYF. For the CDR3, the DNA is TGTGCCAGCAGTTTTTCAGGGTCTGGGCTAGCGGAAGAGACCCAGTACTTC.

The CDR3 is CASSAGVLGANVLTF. CDR3 bases: TGTGCCAGCAGTGCGGGAGTTCTTGGGGCCAACGTCCTGACTTTC. The chain has TRBV2 and TRBJ2-6; TRBD2 is a possible D gene (6 bases). V was trimmed by 4 bases and J by 3 bases, leaving 10 bases between them. The germline V gene encodes CDR1 SNHLY and CDR2 FYNNEI. The CDR3 is 15 amino acids.

V usage is TRBV29-1 and J usage is TRBJ2-3, with 7 bases fitting TRBD1. Germline-derived CDR1 and CDR2 are SQVTM and ANQGSEA. J gave up 3 bases and V 7 bases, and 7 bases lay outside the gene matches. This CDR3 comprises 13 residues. The CDR3 here is CSARDRETDTQYF. CDR3 bases: TGCAGCGCGAGAGACAGGGAAACAGATACGCAGTATTTT.

The chain carries TRBV9 and TRBJ2-1; 11 bases line up with TRBD2. Trimming at V came to 1 base and at J to 0 bases, leaving 9 bases not matched to a gene. The CDR3 totals 19 residues. The V gene's germline CDR1 is SGDLS and CDR2 YYNGEE. CDR3 amino acids: CASSVFGTSGESSYNEQFF. CDR3 DNA sequence: TGTGCCAGCAGCGTATTCGGGACTAGCGGCGAGAGCTCCTACAATGAGCAGTTCTTC.

This chain joins TRBV2 and TRBJ2-3; the match to TRBD2 covers 9 bases. The germline gives CDR1 SNHLY, CDR2 FYNNEI. V trimming: 5 bases; J trimming: 3 bases; junction bases outside the gene matches: 6. The CDR3 extends over 15 amino acids. The CDR3 sequence: CASSYSGRRTDTQYF. In DNA, the CDR3 is TGTGCCAGCAGTTATAGCGGGAGAAGGACAGATACGCAGTATTTT.

This chain joins TRBV5-1 and TRBJ1-1; 7 bases match TRBD1. J lost 5 bases, V lost 4 bases, and 17 bases had no gene match. CDR3 length: 17 residues. CDR1 SGHRS and CDR2 YFSETQ come from the germline V gene. CDR3 nucleotides: TGCGCCAGCAGCGGGGGGTGGGACAGAACCTTCGGGACTGAAGCTTTCTTT. This gives the protein CASSGGWDRTFGTEAFF.

In this sample, this clone turned up a few times. V usage is TRBV4-3 and J usage is TRBJ1-5; D is undetermined. Germline values: CDR1 LGHNA, CDR2 YSLEER. V lost 0 bases and J lost 1, with 7 bases in between. The CDR3 is 15 residues long. The DNA for the CDR3 is TGCGCCAGCAGCCAAGATTGGCAGAGCAATCAGCCCCAGCATTTT. Its translation: CASSQDWQSNQPQHF.